A single sample gave rise to the 14 T cell receptor beta chains below, sequenced in a study of human T cells and chemical hapten exposure. Time point reported: patch test 1, 2 weeks after DPC sensitization. Treatment indicated: therapeutic diphenylcyclopropenone sensitization with weekly scalp DPC. TCRdb itself ran the RACE reads through MiXCR, one entry per CDR3 protein. The top ten hold roughly 1.6% of the sample, which has tens of thousands of distinct CDR3 sequences, about 7.5% seen once. The sample in question was whole blood, obtained in connection with sensitization to the hapten diphenylcyclopropenone (DPC). Source of these receptors: a woman aged 25 to 39 with alopecia areata. Some clones in this sample may be carry-over from other donors' samples.

This clonotype was recorded a few times. The chain links TRBV6-5 to TRBJ2-1; D possibly corresponds to TRBD1 (6 bases). There are 12 residues in the CDR3. The germline CDR1 and CDR2 sequences are MNHEY and SVGAGI. V shed 6 bases and J shed 6 bases, with 9 bases lying between them. The CDR3 DNA reads as TGTGCCAGCAGCCAGGACAGCAATGAGCAGTTCTTC. Translation: CASSQDSNEQFF.

The rearrangement links TRBV2 to TRBJ2-3; a weak D match, TRBD2 (7 bases). Deletions cut 1 base from V and 4 bases from J, with 18 bases between. This CDR3 spans 17 amino acids. The germline CDR1 and CDR2 sequences are SNHLY and FYNNEI. CDR3 nucleotide sequence: TGTGCCAGCAGTGAAGTTGTTAAGGGGGGGACGGCAGATACGCAGTATTTT. Its translation: CASSEVVKGGTADTQYF.

Many counts were recorded for this clonotype. The V call is TRBV20-1, the J call TRBJ1-5, with 8 nucleotides matching TRBD1. Germline assignment: CDR1 DFQATT and CDR2 SNEGSKA (reference sequence). The CDR3 has 13 residues. V lost 3 bases to trimming and J lost 7 bases; unmatched junction nucleotides: 5. The CDR3 DNA reads TGCAGTGCTAGCGGACAGGGAGGCCAGCCCCAGCATTTT. Its translation: CSASGQGGQPQHF.

A note on this clonotype: A much larger clonotype is one base distant, so this may be a read error. The chain is built from TRBV27 and TRBJ1-1; 7 bases are a match to TRBD1. Germline V gives CDR1 MNHEY, CDR2 SMNVEV (reference sequence). This CDR3 is 14 amino acids long. The CDR3 DNA follows: TGTACCAGCAGTACCGACAGGGTTTTCAATGAAGCTTTCTTT. This sequence encodes CTSSTDRVFNEAFF.

The chain links TRBV5-1 to TRBJ2-7; TRBD1 aligns across 9 bases. Trimming took 4 bases from V and 3 from J; bases not matched to a gene: 11. Germline CDR1 is SGHRS and CDR2 is YFSETQ. This CDR3 spans 16 amino acids. CDR3 in DNA: TGCGCCAGCAGCCTATCACCGGGACAGGGAGGCTACGAGCAGTACTTC. This gives the protein CASSLSPGQGGYEQYF. The variable domain in full, with the rest retrieved from reference TRBV5-1 and TRBJ2-7, is KAGVTQTPRYLIKTRGQQVTLSCSPISGHRSVSWYQQTPGQGLQFLFEYFSETQRNKGNFPGRFSGRQFSNSRSEMNVSTLELGDSALYLCASSLSPGQGGYEQYFGPGTRLTVT.

This clonotype was detected many times. The chain recombines TRBV6-6 with TRBJ1-2; no clear D gene. The CDR3 consists of 15 residues. Germline V gene data show CDR1 as MNHNY and CDR2 as SVGAGI (reference sequence). V shed 5 bases and J shed 1 base, with 14 bases lying between them. Here the CDR3 reads CASSPGERFNYGYTF. The CDR3 DNA sequence: TGTGCCAGCAGTCCTGGGGAACGATTTAACTATGGCTACACCTTC.

This clonotype was detected many times. The V gene is TRBV20-1, the J gene TRBJ1-6, with D possibly being TRBD1 (5 bases). V lost 6 bases and J lost 0, with 12 bases in between. Germline CDR1 reads DFQATT; CDR2 reads SNEGSKA (reference sequence). This CDR3 region has 15 residues. The CDR3 bases are TGCAGTGCCAAGGAGGGGAGCTCCTATAATTCACCCCTCCACTTT. This codes for CSAKEGSSYNSPLHF.

This chain joins TRBV5-1 and TRBJ1-1, with 7 nucleotides matching TRBD1. V was clipped by 4 bases and J by 3 bases; unmatched bases: 3. This CDR3 has 13 amino acids. CDR1 is SGHRS, CDR2 YFSETQ, per germline. The CDR3 DNA is TGCGCCAGCAGCGAGGACAGGTACACTGAAGCTTTCTTT. It codes for CASSEDRYTEAFF.

This chain uses TRBV7-2 with TRBJ2-3; TRBD2 aligns across 11 bases. Germline V CDR1 and CDR2: SGHTA, FQGNSA. The length of the CDR3 is 20 residues. J was trimmed by 0 bases and V by 0 bases; bases with no gene match: 11. The CDR3 sequence: CASSLALASGGRTSTDTQYF. DNA of the CDR3: TGTGCCAGCAGCTTAGCATTGGCTAGCGGGGGGCGAACTAGCACAGATACGCAGTATTTT.

The chain uses TRBV20-1 and TRBJ1-4; possibly TRBD1 for D (6 bases). The CDR3 loop spans 14 amino acids. The germline V gene has CDR1 DFQATT and CDR2 SNEGSKA (reference sequence). Trimming stripped 0 bases from V and 7 bases from J, with 12 bases between. The CDR3 region is CSARETGHLEKLFF. As DNA, the CDR3 is TGCAGTGCTAGAGAAACGGGACACCTTGAAAAACTGTTTTTT.

CDR3 sequence (DNA): TGTGCCAGCAGTGACCCACATAGGACAGCTACAGATACGCAGTATTTT. Its translation is CASSDPHRTATDTQYF. The chain has TRBV25-1 and TRBJ2-3; tentatively, D is TRBD1 (6 bases). The V end lost 3 bases, the J end lost 3 bases, and 16 bases lay between the germline ends. Germline V lookup: CDR1 MGHDK, CDR2 SYGVNS. This CDR3 is built from 16 residues.

There are many counts of this clonotype. The V call is TRBV28, the J call TRBJ2-7; 8 positions match TRBD1. Germline V CDR1 and CDR2: MDHEN, SYDVKM. The CDR3 loop spans 12 amino acids. With V trimmed by 6 bases and J by 2 bases, 0 bases remained unmatched. CDR3 in amino acids: CASRDRAYEQYF. CDR3 sequence (DNA): TGTGCCAGCAGGGACAGGGCCTACGAGCAGTACTTC.

This clonotype was counted only a few times. Here the CDR3 DNA reads TGTGCCAGCAGCGGACGGTTGACAACTAATGAAAAACTGTTTTTT. It is translated as CASSGRLTTNEKLFF. The chain has TRBV2 and TRBJ1-4, with D hard to call. The germline V and J ends were trimmed by 6 bases and 0 bases, with 11 bases remaining between them. Germline V lookup: CDR1 SNHLY, CDR2 FYNNEI. The CDR3 has 15 residues.

This clonotype was seen repeatedly, ten times or more. The chain couples TRBV20-1 to TRBJ1-1, with TRBD1 matching 8 bases. Germline CDR1 reads DFQATT; CDR2 reads SNEGSKA (reference sequence). V was clipped by 4 bases and J by 5 bases; unmatched bases: 6. This CDR3 is built from 13 residues. DNA for the CDR3: TGCAGTGCTATCTGGACAGGGCGAACTGAAGCTTTCTTT. Its translation is CSAIWTGRTEAFF.